The 28 T cell receptor beta chains in this list originate from one sample, sequenced in a study of molecular identifiers for immune sequencing clone quantification. TCRdb itself ran the PCR reads through MiXCR, one entry per CDR3 protein. The data contain some 650,000 distinct CDR3 sequences, around 20% of them singletons. The sample consisted of naive CD8+ T cells from blood, with Jurkat cell RNA spiked in. Subset: FACS-sorted CD8+CD4-CCR7+CD45RA+ naive T cells. The receptors come from a human donor in good health. Some libraries in this study had Jurkat cell RNA spiked in.

This clonotype was seen ten or more times. The rearrangement links TRBV5-8 to TRBJ2-7, with a tentative D call TRBD2 (5 bases). CDR3 length: 12 amino acids. The germline V gene has CDR1 SGHTS and CDR2 YDEGEE. V dropped 0 bases and J dropped 7 bases, with 8 bases sitting between them. The CDR3 coding sequence is TGTGCCAGCAGCTTGGTCGGGATGGAGCAGTACTTC. Translation gives CASSLVGMEQYF. Variable domain in full (rest from reference TRBV5-8 and TRBJ2-7): EAGVTQSPTHLIKTRGQQATLRCSPISGHTSVYWYQQALGLGLQFLLWYDEGEERNRGNFPPRFSGRQFPNYSSELNVNALELEDSALYLCASSLVGMEQYFGPGTRLTVT.

This clonotype was counted ten times or more. The V and J genes are TRBV5-4 and TRBJ1-2; D remains ambiguous. V lost 3 bases to trimming and J lost 0 bases, with 9 bases between them. Germline V gives CDR1 SGHNT, CDR2 YYREEE (reference sequence). The CDR3 covers 14 residues. The CDR3 loop reads CASSSDGANYGYTF. CDR3 sequence (DNA): TGTGCCAGCAGCTCGGACGGAGCTAACTATGGCTACACCTTC.

Points on this clonotype: A much larger clone lies one base from this, so it may be a read error. This chain links TRBV18 with TRBJ1-5, with 8 bases identical to TRBD1. CDR3 length: 21 residues. CDR1 is KGHSH and CDR2 is LQKENI in the germline V gene. The CDR3 DNA reads as TGTGCCAGCTCCCCTTTGCCTTCGGGACAGGACGAAACCGATAGCAATCGGCCCCAGCATTTT. This sequence encodes CASSPLPSGQDETDSNRPQHF.

As concerns this clonotype: A read error may explain this, as a much larger clone is one base away. The chain links TRBV7-2 to TRBJ2-7; the D is unclear. Per germline, CDR1 SGHTA and CDR2 FQGNSA. This CDR3 region has 15 residues. Trimming cost V 1 base and J 0 bases, with 10 bases left between them. The CDR3 sequence: CASSLDASYSYEQYF. The DNA for the CDR3 is TGTGCCAGCAGCTTAGATGCGAGTTACTCCTACGAGCAGTACTTC. The full variable domain, rest sourced from reference TRBV7-2 and TRBJ2-7, is GAGVSQSPSNKVTEKGKDVELRCDPISGHTALYWYRQSLGQGLEFLIYFQGNSAPDKSGLPSDRFSAERTGGSVSTLTIQRTQQEDSAVYLCASSLDASYSYEQYFGPGTRLTVT.

This clonotype was observed many times. The gene calls are TRBV11-2 and TRBJ2-3; 7 positions agree with TRBD2. This CDR3 has 14 residues. In germline, CDR1 is SGHAT, CDR2 FQNNGV. V lost 5 bases and J lost 2; bases outside the gene matches: 4. The CDR3 loop reads CASSLADDTDTQYF. The CDR3 nucleotides are TGTGCCAGCAGCCTAGCGGACGACACAGATACGCAGTATTTT.

This clonotype has a count of ten or more. The chain has TRBV6-5 and TRBJ2-7, with a weak D call TRBD2 (5 bases). Between the trimmed V and J ends, which lost 2 bases and 6 bases, there was a span of 5 bases. Germline V gene lookup returns CDR1 MNHEY and CDR2 SVGAGI. CDR3 length: 11 amino acids. The CDR3 nucleotides read TGTGCCAGCAGTTACCTAGCCGAGCAGTACTTC. Its translation: CASSYLAEQYF.

A few counts support this clonotype. A much larger clone differs from this one at a single base, so this may be a read error. CDR3 amino acids: CSVRVHTDTQYF. The CDR3 DNA sequence: TGCAGCGTGAGGGTTCACACAGATACGCAGTATTTT. The V gene is TRBV29-1, the J gene TRBJ2-3; TRBD2 is a possible D gene (5 bases). The CDR3 sequence is 12 residues long. Germline values: CDR1 SQVTM, CDR2 ANQGSEA. The ends were cut back, 6 bases at V and 2 bases at J, with 9 bases in the middle.

The V call is TRBV7-6, the J call TRBJ2-2; 8 bases map to TRBD2. Losses at the gene ends were 0 bases for V and 4 bases for J; bases not matched to a gene: 7. This CDR3 has 17 amino acids. Germline CDR1 is SGHVS and CDR2 is FNYEAQ. This CDR3 is CASSLASGVESTGELFF. The DNA for the CDR3 is TGTGCCAGCAGCTTAGCTAGCGGGGTGGAAAGCACCGGGGAGCTGTTTTTT.

This clonotype appeared many times. This chain connects TRBV6-5 to TRBJ2-5, with 11 bases aligning to TRBD1. V was pared by 6 bases and J by 4 bases, with 10 bases of the junction left unmatched. This CDR3 is built from 16 residues. Germline assignment: CDR1 MNHEY and CDR2 SVGAGI. The CDR3 DNA reads TGTGCCAGCAGGACCCACCCGGGACAGGGGGGAGAGACCCAGTACTTC. It yields the protein CASRTHPGQGGETQYF.

About this clonotype itself: At one end, the junction sequence differs from germline, possibly due to a read error. This chain connects TRBV4-3 to TRBJ2-5; D remains ambiguous. Germline CDR1 is LGHNA and CDR2 is YSLEER. The CDR3 runs 14 residues. CDR3: CASSQDRSQDTQYF. In nucleotides, the CDR3 is TGCGCCAGCAGCCAAGACAGGAGTCAAGACACCCAGTACTTC.

Notes on this clonotype: The germline gene is not matched at one end of the junction; a read error may be the cause. The rearrangement uses TRBV5-3 and TRBJ2-5; no clear D. TRBV5-3 is an ORF, and what it does is uncertain. This CDR3 spans 13 amino acids. In DNA, the CDR3 is TGTGCCAGCAGCTTTAGCCCACAAGGGACCCAGTACTTC. Protein product: CASSFSPQGTQYF.

In its sample, this clonotype was seen many times. The chain employs TRBV6-5 and TRBJ2-4, with D possibly being TRBD1 (5 bases). With 5 bases removed from V and 0 bases from J, the gap between germline ends came to 11 bases. CDR1 MNHEY and CDR2 SVGAGI come from the germline V gene. The CDR3 has 15 residues. The CDR3 DNA reads TGTGCCAGCAGTCATGACGACAGAGCCAAAAACATTCAGTACTTC. It specifies CASSHDDRAKNIQYF.

This clonotype has a handful of counts. One junction end disagrees with the germline gene, perhaps due to a read error. This chain uses TRBV6-2 or TRBV6-3 with TRBJ1-2; 7 bases match TRBD1. CDR1 and CDR2 from the germline V gene are MNHEY and SVGEGT. CDR3 length equals 15 residues. The chain's CDR3 is CASSNPTGIVYGSTF. The DNA for the CDR3 is TGTGCCAGCAGTAACCCGACAGGGATTGTGTATGGCTCCACCTTC.

This clonotype is a singleton in its sample. This sequence may be a read error, since a much larger clone differs from it by one base. V gene TRBV6-2 or TRBV6-3 combines with J gene TRBJ1-2; the match to TRBD1 covers 11 bases. CDR1 is MNHEY, CDR2 SVGEGT, per germline. The CDR3 has 14 residues. V dropped 6 bases and J dropped 7; count of bases not matched to a gene: 7. The CDR3 reads CASSSGQGAFGYTF. DNA for the CDR3: TGTGCCAGCAGCTCCGGACAGGGGGCGTTTGGCTACACCTTC.

Remarks on this clonotype: This may come from a read error, since a much larger clone is one base off. The gene calls are TRBV7-9 and TRBJ2-7; 9 bases map to TRBD1. The CDR3 has 13 residues. The J segment lost 8 bases and the V segment lost 5 bases, leaving 7 bases of the junction unmatched. The germline V gene has CDR1 SEHNR and CDR2 FQNEAQ (reference sequence). CDR3 sequence reads: CASSIDRGYKQYF. The CDR3 region has the DNA TGTGCCAGCAGCATAGACAGGGGGTACAAGCAGTACTTC.

This clonotype came up many times. The V gene is TRBV7-9, the J gene TRBJ2-5, with TRBD1 matching 8 bases. The junction had 4 bases not matched to a gene; V was cut back by 0 bases and J by 4 bases. In germline, CDR1 is SEHNR, CDR2 FQNEAQ (reference sequence). The CDR3 runs 15 residues. The CDR3 nucleotides read TGTGCCAGCAGCTTAGCTGGACAGGGAGGAGAGACCCAGTACTTC. This gives the protein CASSLAGQGGETQYF.

The genes are TRBV7-9 and TRBJ2-7; TRBD2 aligns across 9 bases. The CDR3 has 15 amino acids. V lost 4 bases to trimming and J lost 9 bases; unmatched junction nucleotides: 13. Germline CDR1 and CDR2: SEHNR and FQNEAQ (reference sequence). The CDR3 sequence: CASSSPGTSTEGQYF. The CDR3 DNA is TGTGCCAGCAGCTCTCCCGGGACTAGCACCGAGGGGCAGTACTTC. Supplemented by reference TRBV7-9 and TRBJ2-7, the full variable domain reads DTGVSQNPRHKITKRGQNVTFRCDPISEHNRLYWYRQTLGQGPEFLTYFQNEAQLEKSRLLSDRFSAERPKGSFSTLEIQRTEQGDSAMYLCASSSPGTSTEGQYFGPGTRLTVT.

A remark on this clonotype: Being one base from a much bigger clone, this may be a read error. This sequence joins TRBV12-3 or TRBV12-4 and TRBJ2-5; 8 bases align to TRBD1. The CDR3 loop spans 14 amino acids. The CDR3 region is CASSSTGEREAQYF. CDR3 DNA: TGTGCCAGCAGTTCGACAGGGGAGCGAGAGGCCCAGTACTTC.

The sample holds many counts of this clonotype. The chain carries TRBV7-9 and TRBJ1-1, with 10 bases that match TRBD1. Germline V gene data show CDR1 as SEHNR and CDR2 as FQNEAQ (reference sequence). This CDR3 region has 17 residues. After removal of 4 bases from V and 2 bases from J, the junction contained 10 bases not matched to a gene. CDR3 in amino acids: CASSSGPGTGANTEAFF. As DNA, the CDR3 is TGTGCCAGCAGCTCGGGTCCCGGGACAGGGGCTAACACTGAAGCTTTCTTT.

Note on this clonotype: The junction shows a germline mismatch at one end, possibly a read error. The V and J genes are TRBV5-1 and TRBJ2-7; D uncertain. The CDR3 covers 14 residues. Germline lookup yields CDR1 SGHRS and CDR2 YFSETQ. Here the CDR3 DNA reads TGCGCCAGCAGCTTGGCAGATAAATATTACGGGCAGTACTTC. Protein sequence: CASSLADKYYGQYF.

Turning to this clonotype: A read error is possible here, since a much larger clone lies one base away. Without the conserved terminal phenylalanine or tryptophan, this CDR3 likely stems from a read error. This chain uses TRBV4-1 with TRBJ2-7, with D uncertain. V lost 0 bases, J lost 6 bases, and 9 bases lay in between. Germline CDR1 is MGHRA and CDR2 is YSYEKL. The CDR3 runs 13 residues. CDR3 DNA: TGCGCCAGCAGCCAAGAGAAGGCAGCCGAGCAGTACCTC. Translated, it gives CASSQEKAAEQYL.

This clonotype was observed at least ten times. The rearrangement links TRBV20-1 to TRBJ2-7, with 8 bases identical to TRBD2. V shed 3 bases and J 4 bases; nucleotides not matched to a gene: 5. CDR3 length: 13 amino acids. Germline V gene data show CDR1 as DFQATT and CDR2 as SNEGSKA (reference sequence). CDR3 nucleotides: TGCAGTGCTAGCGGGAGGGCCGAATACGAGCAGTACTTC. It encodes CSASGRAEYEQYF.

This clonotype was seen ten or more times. V is TRBV2 and J is TRBJ1-3; TRBD1 is a possible D gene (6 bases). Germline CDR1 is SNHLY and CDR2 is FYNNEI. V lost 3 bases to trimming and J lost 2 bases, with 11 bases between them. The CDR3 covers 15 residues. CDR3 sequence (DNA): TGTGCCAGCAGTGATTGGGACATAACTGGAAACACCATATATTTT. Amino acids: CASSDWDITGNTIYF.

This clonotype was counted many times. The chain is built from TRBV7-6 and TRBJ1-1; the D gene is possibly TRBD1 (6 bases). The germline gives CDR1 SGHVS, CDR2 FNYEAQ. The V gene lost 3 bases and the J gene lost 5 bases, with 10 bases spanning the gap. CDR3 length: 13 amino acids. The CDR3 is CASSLGAQTEAFF. The CDR3 DNA reads as TGTGCCAGCAGCTTGGGGGCGCAAACTGAAGCTTTCTTT.

This clonotype was picked up a small number of times. At one boundary the junction diverges from the germline segment, which might be a read error. The gene calls are TRBV29-1 and TRBJ2-1; D gene unclear. Germline V gene lookup returns CDR1 SQVTM and CDR2 ANQGSEA. The CDR3 has 17 amino acids. The CDR3 spells CCVEDLGSKSSYNEQFF. For the CDR3, the DNA is TGCTGCGTTGAAGATTTGGGTTCTAAAAGCTCCTACAATGAGCAGTTCTTC.

This clonotype was seen many times. V is TRBV7-9 and J is TRBJ2-3; a weak D match, TRBD1 (5 bases). The length of the CDR3 is 16 residues. CDR1 SEHNR and CDR2 FQNEAQ come from the germline V gene (reference sequence). V was pared by 5 bases and J by 4 bases, with 19 bases between. CDR3 nucleotides: TGTGCCAGCAGCCCACGGTTAGGGGAAGGAGCAGATACGCAGTATTTT. It specifies CASSPRLGEGADTQYF.

In its sample, this clonotype was seen a few times. This chain uses TRBV7-9 with TRBJ2-7; TRBD1 might be the D (6 bases). The CDR3 contains 15 residues. Per the germline V gene, CDR1 is SEHNR and CDR2 is FQNEAQ (reference sequence). V shed 5 bases and J shed 1 base, with 15 bases lying between them. CDR3 coding DNA: TGTGCCAGCAGCACCTCGACAGGAGGATCCTACGAGCAGTACTTC. It is translated as CASSTSTGGSYEQYF.

This clonotype was seen ten or more times. The genes are TRBV5-4 and TRBJ1-1; weak D call: TRBD1 (6 bases). With 1 base removed from V and 3 bases from J, the gap between germline ends came to 13 bases. This CDR3 comprises 15 residues. From germline, CDR1 is SGHNT and CDR2 YYREEE (reference sequence). The CDR3 region has the DNA TGTGCCAGCAGCTTGCGGGGGCTCCGGGACACTGAAGCTTTCTTT. This sequence encodes CASSLRGLRDTEAFF.